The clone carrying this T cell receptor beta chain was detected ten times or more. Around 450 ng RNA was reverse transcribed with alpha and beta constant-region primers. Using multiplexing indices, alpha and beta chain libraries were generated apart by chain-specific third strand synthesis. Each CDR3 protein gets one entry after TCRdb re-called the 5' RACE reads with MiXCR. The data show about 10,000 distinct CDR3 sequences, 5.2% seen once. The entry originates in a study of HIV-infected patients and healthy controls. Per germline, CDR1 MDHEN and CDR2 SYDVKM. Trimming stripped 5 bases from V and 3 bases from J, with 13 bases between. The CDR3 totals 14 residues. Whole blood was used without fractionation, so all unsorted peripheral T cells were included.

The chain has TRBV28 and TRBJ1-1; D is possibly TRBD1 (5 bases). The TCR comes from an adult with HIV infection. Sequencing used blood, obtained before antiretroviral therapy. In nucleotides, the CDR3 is TGTGCCAGCAGTATTCTGGGGGGGGACACTGAAGCTTTCTTT. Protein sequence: CASSILGGDTEAFF.